This entry features one T cell receptor beta chain sequence. Its cognate antigen is unknown. The CDR3 runs to 14 residues. Germline-derived CDR1 and CDR2 are MDHEN and SYDVKM. It was by 5' RACE with UMI labels that the TRB cDNA libraries were prepared. Using the 5' RACE reads, TCRdb records one entry per CDR3 protein without DNA. Its table records more than 100,000 distinct CDR3 sequences. The source of the sample is a study of CXCR3-negative and CXCR3-positive naive CD8 T cells. Study-level points and caveats: Naive cells positive for CXCR3 carried more hydrophobic TRB CDR3s than CXCR3-negative ones. Sequencing showed both naive subsets with comparably high diversity, and memory CD8+ cells much lower.

Material for sequencing was naive CXCR3+ CD8+ T cells from blood. Subset denoted: CD45RO-CCR7+CD27+CD95- naive CD8+ T cells expressing CXCR3 (TNR3+). The TCR comes from a human donor in good health. Some clones in this sample may be carry-over from other donors' samples. The J gene is TRBJ1-5, the V gene TRBV28; TCRdb picks TRBD1, but there is no DNA to check that call. This chain's CDR3 is CASSSREWNQPQHF.